This T cell receptor beta chain appears in the sequencing data of a study of blood T cell repertoires in COVID-19. Only in-frame clones appear in the TCRdb table, and some are missing; sequencing was by immunoSEQ multiplex PCR. Of approximately 380,000 clones listed, approximately 81% are singletons. CDR3 length: 13 amino acids. The V and J ends lost 2 bases and 3 bases, in that order; junction bases with no gene match: 1. The germline gives CDR1 SGHDT, CDR2 YYEEEE. The TCR was taken from a woman aged 18-30 years with acute or convalescent COVID-19. The sequenced material came from peripheral blood. V is TRBV5-6 and J is TRBJ1-2; 7 nucleotides line up with TRBD1. Here the CDR3 reads CASSFGTDYGYTF. CDR3 nucleotides: TGTGCCAGCAGCTTCGGGACAGACTATGGCTACACCTTC.